Below, 8 T cell receptor beta chains from the same sample are listed, as sequenced in a study of T cells after yellow fever vaccination. TCRdb re-called the 5' RACE reads through MiXCR, storing one row per CDR3 protein. The table shows roughly 240,000 distinct CDR3 sequences, with around 6.7% occurring only once. Material: CD4+ T cells sorted from PBMCs, obtained on the day of the yellow fever booster vaccination. These receptors were taken from a man aged 30 to 39 who received the YFV17D yellow fever vaccine.

This clonotype was detected only a few times. The genes are TRBV14 and TRBJ2-2; TRBD2 matches at 11 bases. CDR1 and CDR2 (germline): SGHDN, FVKESK. This CDR3 is built from 18 residues. V dropped 6 bases and J dropped 1; count of bases not matched to a gene: 10. CDR3 in DNA: TGTGCCAGCAGTAAAGTGGCTAGCGGGAGGCGGAACACCGGGGAGCTGTTTTTT. It translates to CASSKVASGRRNTGELFF. The full variable domain, rest sourced from reference TRBV14 and TRBJ2-2, is EAGVTQFPSHSVIEKGQTVTLRCDPISGHDNLYWYRRVMGKEIKFLLHFVKESKQDESGMPNNRFLAERTGGTYSTLKVQPAELEDSGVYFCASSKVASGRRNTGELFFGEGSRLTVL.

There are a few counts of this clonotype. The genes are TRBV9 and TRBJ2-5; 9 bases fit TRBD1. The V and J ends lost 2 bases and 5 bases, in that order; junction bases with no gene match: 7. Germline V gene sequence: CDR1 SGDLS, CDR2 YYNGEE. The length of the CDR3 is 15 residues. The CDR3 loop is CASSVRGQGLETQYF. The CDR3 DNA follows: TGTGCCAGCAGCGTGAGGGGACAGGGTTTGGAGACCCAGTACTTC.

This clonotype was detected a few times. The V and J genes are TRBV19 and TRBJ2-1; TRBD1 is a possible D gene (6 bases). Germline V CDR1 and CDR2: LNHDA, SQIVND (reference sequence). CDR3 length equals 15 residues. V lost 3 bases and J lost 4, with 13 bases in between. CDR3 residues: CASSMSRGSYNEQFF. DNA for the CDR3: TGTGCCAGTAGTATGTCCAGGGGATCATACAATGAGCAGTTCTTC.

The chain employs TRBV5-1 and TRBJ2-3, with D hard to call. Trimming left V 3 bases short and J 2 bases short, with 10 bases between. This CDR3 contains 14 residues. Per germline, CDR1 SGHRS and CDR2 YFSETQ. CDR3: CASSSTPSTDTQYF. The DNA of the CDR3 is TGCGCCAGCAGCTCTACCCCGTCCACAGATACGCAGTATTTT. Supplemented by reference TRBV5-1 and TRBJ2-3, the full variable domain reads KAGVTQTPRYLIKTRGQQVTLSCSPISGHRSVSWYQQTPGQGLQFLFEYFSETQRNKGNFPGRFSGRQFSNSRSEMNVSTLELGDSALYLCASSSTPSTDTQYFGPGTRLTVL.

There are a few counts of this clonotype. The chain links TRBV7-8 to TRBJ2-3; tentatively, D is TRBD1 (5 bases). The V and J ends lost 5 bases and 4 bases respectively, with 16 bases between them. Germline V gene lookup returns CDR1 SGHVS and CDR2 FQNEAQ. The CDR3 length is 15 residues. This CDR3 is CASSHTILRADTQYF. The CDR3, as DNA: TGTGCCAGCAGCCATACAATCCTCAGGGCAGATACGCAGTATTTT.

This clonotype was counted many times. CDR3 sequence: CSARAGGAKNIQYF. The CDR3 bases are TGCAGTGCCCGAGCGGGGGGAGCCAAAAACATTCAGTACTTC. The chain couples TRBV20-1 to TRBJ2-4; 9 nucleotides match TRBD2. The CDR3 length is 14 residues. J gave up 0 bases and V 6 bases, and 3 bases lay outside the gene matches. Germline V CDR1 and CDR2: DFQATT, SNEGSKA (reference sequence).

This clonotype was recorded a few times. The rearrangement uses TRBV24-1 and TRBJ1-3; D might be TRBD1 (5 bases). V dropped 2 bases and J dropped 4 bases, with 11 bases sitting between them. From germline, CDR1 is KGHDR and CDR2 SFDVKD. The CDR3 runs to 15 residues. The CDR3: CATSDSPGSGNTIYF. CDR3 nucleotide sequence: TGTGCCACCAGTGATTCCCCAGGGAGCGGAAACACCATATATTTT.

This clonotype appeared a few times. This chain links TRBV7-9 with TRBJ2-1; weak D call: TRBD2 (5 bases). CDR1 is SEHNR, CDR2 FQNEAQ, per germline (reference sequence). The CDR3 totals 16 residues. The germline V and J ends were trimmed by 2 bases and 1 base, with 12 bases remaining between them. The CDR3 loop is CASSLRLALSYNEQFF. CDR3 nucleotides: TGTGCCAGCAGCTTACGGCTAGCTCTTTCCTACAATGAGCAGTTCTTC. The entire variable domain, with the rest obtained from reference TRBV7-9 and TRBJ2-1, is as follows: DTGVSQNPRHKITKRGQNVTFRCDPISEHNRLYWYRQTLGQGPEFLTYFQNEAQLEKSRLLSDRFSAERPKGSFSTLEIQRTEQGDSAMYLCASSLRLALSYNEQFFGPGTRLTVL.